This T cell receptor (beta chain) was recorded in a study of blood T cell repertoires in COVID-19. The wider study: From the United States, Italy and Spain came samples of acute and convalescent COVID-19. Nucleic acid was either cDNA or gDNA, and it came from T cells, B-cell-depleted T cells, or PBMCs.

Per the original methods: Amplification of reference gene primers was used by the study to estimate nucleated cell counts. Data came from immunoSEQ multiplex PCR; TCRdb stores just in-frame clones and leaves some out. That table gives V, J and clone size, and the DNA gave D and trimming. The repertoire includes some 46,000 clones, around 85% of them detected once, and approximately 6.5% sits in the top ten. The CDR3 sequence is 13 residues long. Sequenced input: peripheral blood. This receptor was taken from a man aged 55-75 years with acute or convalescent COVID-19. This chain joins TRBV21-1 and TRBJ1-1. TRBV21-1 is noted as a pseudogene. The CDR3 bases are TGTGCCAGCAGCAAAGCGCCGATGGGACTGGCTTTCTTT. Its translation is CASSKAPMGLAFF.